The present entry profiles one T cell receptor beta chain with its context. Its antigen target is currently unknown. Nothing much larger sits one base from this clone, and base qualities are not available. The data were taken from a study of immune characterization of retroperitoneal liposarcoma (dated by TCRdb to between 2018 and 2020). Library prep was done by PCR. The listed sequencing device is NextSeq 500. Using fastp at Q25 and MiXCR, TCRdb reprocessed the public reads and kept productive beta chains. Merged by CDR3 protein, the rows form single entries marked with the most common genes and DNA. This sample has about 3,000 distinct CDR3 sequences in its table, and roughly 45% of those were observed once. The ten largest make up about 51% of the sample. From its cysteine to its phenylalanine, the CDR3 spans 18 amino acids. Only the CDR3 region is kept as DNA, spanning 54 bases read in frame from base 1. Ends trimmed: V by 8 bases, J by 1 base; bases unmatched to a gene: 17. Reading the germline V gene (reference sequence) gives CDR1 MNHEY and CDR2 SMNVEV.

The rearrangement joined TRBV27 to TRBJ2-1, with TRBD1 identical over 7 junction bases. The sequenced sample consisted of tumor tissue. The clonotype comes from a male donor with retroperitoneal liposarcoma. In nucleotides, the sequence is TGTGCCAGCGGAACTCGACAGGGCCCAGAACGTTCCTACAATGAGCAGTTCTTC. This sequence encodes CASGTRQGPERSYNEQFF.